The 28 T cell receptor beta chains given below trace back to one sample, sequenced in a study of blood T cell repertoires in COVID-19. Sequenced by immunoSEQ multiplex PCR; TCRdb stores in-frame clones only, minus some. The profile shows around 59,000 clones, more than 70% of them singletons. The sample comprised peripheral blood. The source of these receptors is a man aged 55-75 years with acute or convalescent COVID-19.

The DNA for the CDR3 is TGTGCCAGTAGTATCGCGGGGGCTGGCTACACCTTC. Protein sequence: CASSIAGAGYTF. The chain has TRBV19 and TRBJ1-2; D perhaps matches TRBD1 (6 bases). With 3 bases removed from V and 7 bases from J, the gap between germline ends came to 9 bases. CDR1 LNHDA and CDR2 SQIVND come from the germline V gene (reference sequence). The CDR3 runs 12 residues.

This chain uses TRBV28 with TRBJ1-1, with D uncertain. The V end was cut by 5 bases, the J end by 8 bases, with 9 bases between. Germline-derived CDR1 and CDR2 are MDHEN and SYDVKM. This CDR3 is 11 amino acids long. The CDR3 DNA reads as TGTGCCAGCAGTATAGCTTTGGAAGCTTTCTTT. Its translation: CASSIALEAFF.

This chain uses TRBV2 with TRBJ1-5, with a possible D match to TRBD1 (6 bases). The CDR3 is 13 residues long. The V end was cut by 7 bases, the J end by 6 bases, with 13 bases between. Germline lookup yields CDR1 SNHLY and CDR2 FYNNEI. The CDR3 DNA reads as TGTGCCAGCAACCAACAGGGACCTCAGCCCCAGCATTTT. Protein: CASNQQGPQPQHF. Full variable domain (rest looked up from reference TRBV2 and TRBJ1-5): EPEVTQTPSHQVTQMGQEVILRCVPISNHLYFYWYRQILGQKVEFLVSFYNNEISEKSEIFDDQFSVERPDGSNFTLKIRSTKLEDSAMYFCASNQQGPQPQHFGDGTRLSIL.

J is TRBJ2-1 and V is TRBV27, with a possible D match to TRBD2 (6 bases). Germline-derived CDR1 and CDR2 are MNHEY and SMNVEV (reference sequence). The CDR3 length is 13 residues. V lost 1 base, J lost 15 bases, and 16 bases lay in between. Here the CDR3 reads CASSLLPGDLRFF. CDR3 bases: TGTGCCAGCAGTTTATTGCCGGGGGACCTACGGTTCTTC.

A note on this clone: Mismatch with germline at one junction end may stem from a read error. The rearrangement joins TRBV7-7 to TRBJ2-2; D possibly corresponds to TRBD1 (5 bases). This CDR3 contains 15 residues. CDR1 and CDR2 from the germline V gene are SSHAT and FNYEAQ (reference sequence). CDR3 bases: TGTGCTAGCAGCCCACAGGTAGCGAACACCGGGGAGCTGTTTTTT. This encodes CASSPQVANTGELFF.

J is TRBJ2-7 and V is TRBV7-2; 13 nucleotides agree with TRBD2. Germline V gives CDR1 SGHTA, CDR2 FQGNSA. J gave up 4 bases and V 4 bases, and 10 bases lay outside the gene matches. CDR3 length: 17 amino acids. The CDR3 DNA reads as TGTGCCAGCAGCTCCGGGACTAGCGGGGCCAAGGTGTACGAGCAGTACTTC. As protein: CASSSGTSGAKVYEQYF.

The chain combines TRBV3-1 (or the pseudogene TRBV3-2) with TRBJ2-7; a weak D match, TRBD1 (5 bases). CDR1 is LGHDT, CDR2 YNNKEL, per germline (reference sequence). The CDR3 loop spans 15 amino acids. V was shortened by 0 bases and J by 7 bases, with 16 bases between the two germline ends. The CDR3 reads CASSQDLRQKYEQYF. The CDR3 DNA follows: TGTGCCAGCAGCCAAGATCTTCGACAGAAATATGAGCAGTACTTC.

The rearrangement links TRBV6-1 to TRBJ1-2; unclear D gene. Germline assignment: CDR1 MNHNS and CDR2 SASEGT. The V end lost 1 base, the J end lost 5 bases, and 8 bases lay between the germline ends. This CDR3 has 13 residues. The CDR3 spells CASSEGQEYGYTF. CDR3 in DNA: TGTGCCAGCAGTGAAGGGCAGGAATATGGCTACACCTTC.

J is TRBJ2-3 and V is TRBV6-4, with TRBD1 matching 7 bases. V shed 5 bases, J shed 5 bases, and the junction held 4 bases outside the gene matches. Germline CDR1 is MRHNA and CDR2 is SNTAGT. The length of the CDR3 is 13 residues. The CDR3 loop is CASSYRDRDTQYF. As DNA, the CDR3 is TGTGCCAGCAGTTACCGGGACAGAGATACGCAGTATTTT.

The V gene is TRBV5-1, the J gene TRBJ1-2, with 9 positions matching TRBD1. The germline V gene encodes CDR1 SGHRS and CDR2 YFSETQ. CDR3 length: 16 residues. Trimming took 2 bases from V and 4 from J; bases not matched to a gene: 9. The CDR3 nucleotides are TGCGCCAGCAGCTTTAGGGATAGACAGGGGGGCTATGGCTACACCTTC. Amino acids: CASSFRDRQGGYGYTF.

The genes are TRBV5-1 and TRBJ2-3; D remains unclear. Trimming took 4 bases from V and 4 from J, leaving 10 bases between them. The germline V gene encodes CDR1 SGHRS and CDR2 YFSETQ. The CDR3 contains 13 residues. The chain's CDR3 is CASSAMGSDTQYF. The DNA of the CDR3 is TGCGCCAGCAGCGCAATGGGCTCAGATACGCAGTATTTT.

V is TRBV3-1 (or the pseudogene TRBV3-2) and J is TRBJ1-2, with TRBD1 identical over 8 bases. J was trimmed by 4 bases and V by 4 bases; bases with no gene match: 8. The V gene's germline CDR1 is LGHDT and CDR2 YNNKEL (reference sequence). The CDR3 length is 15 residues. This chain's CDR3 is CASSRSGTGVYGYTF. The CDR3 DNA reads TGTGCCAGCAGCCGAAGCGGGACAGGCGTCTATGGCTACACCTTC.

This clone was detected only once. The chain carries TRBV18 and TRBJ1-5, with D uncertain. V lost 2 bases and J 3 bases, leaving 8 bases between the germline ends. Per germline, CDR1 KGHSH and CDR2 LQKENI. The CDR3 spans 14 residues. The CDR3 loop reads CASSPSAVNQPQHF. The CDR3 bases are TGTGCCAGCTCACCAAGCGCGGTCAATCAGCCCCAGCATTTT.

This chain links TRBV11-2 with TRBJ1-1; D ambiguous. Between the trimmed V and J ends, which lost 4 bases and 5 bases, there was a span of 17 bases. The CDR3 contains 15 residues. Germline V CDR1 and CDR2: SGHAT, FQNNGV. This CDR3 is CASSSLRNSETEAFF. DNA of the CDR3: TGTGCCAGCAGCTCTCTCAGGAACTCCGAGACTGAAGCTTTCTTT. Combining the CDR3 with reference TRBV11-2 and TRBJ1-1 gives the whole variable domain EAGVAQSPRYKIIEKRQSVAFWCNPISGHATLYWYQQILGQGPKLLIQFQNNGVVDDSQLPKDRFSAERLKGVDSTLKIQPAKLEDSAVYLCASSSLRNSETEAFFGQGTRLTVV.

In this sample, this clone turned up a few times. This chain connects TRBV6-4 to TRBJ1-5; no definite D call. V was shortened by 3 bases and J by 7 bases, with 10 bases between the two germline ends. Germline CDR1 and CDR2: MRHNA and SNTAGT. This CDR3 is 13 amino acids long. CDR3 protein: CASSEGRTQPQHF. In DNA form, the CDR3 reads TGTGCCAGCAGTGAAGGGAGAACCCAGCCCCAGCATTTT.

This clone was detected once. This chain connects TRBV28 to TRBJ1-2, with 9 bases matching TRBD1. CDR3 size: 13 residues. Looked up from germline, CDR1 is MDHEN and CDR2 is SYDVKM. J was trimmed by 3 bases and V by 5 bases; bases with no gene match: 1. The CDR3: CASSGDRDYGYTF. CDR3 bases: TGTGCCAGCAGTGGGGACAGGGACTATGGCTACACCTTC.

CDR3: CASSQGGLGKLFF. The CDR3 DNA reads as TGTGCCAGCAGCCAAGGCGGGCTTGGAAAACTGTTTTTT. This chain joins TRBV3-1 (or the pseudogene TRBV3-2) and TRBJ1-4; D unresolved. CDR1 and CDR2 from the germline V gene are LGHDT and YNNKEL (reference sequence). Trimming left V 1 base short and J 10 bases short, with 10 bases between. This CDR3 spans 13 amino acids.

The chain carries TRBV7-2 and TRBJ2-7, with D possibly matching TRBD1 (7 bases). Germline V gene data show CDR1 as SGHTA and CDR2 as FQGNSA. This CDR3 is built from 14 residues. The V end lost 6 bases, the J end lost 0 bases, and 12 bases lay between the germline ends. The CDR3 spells CASRPGGSSYEQYF. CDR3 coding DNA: TGTGCCAGCAGACCAGGGGGGAGCTCCTACGAGCAGTACTTC. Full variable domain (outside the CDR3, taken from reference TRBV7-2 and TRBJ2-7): GAGVSQSPSNKVTEKGKDVELRCDPISGHTALYWYRQSLGQGLEFLIYFQGNSAPDKSGLPSDRFSAERTGGSVSTLTIQRTQQEDSAVYLCASRPGGSSYEQYFGPGTRLTVT.

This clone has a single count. In DNA, the CDR3 is TGTGCCAGCAGCTTAGATCTCTACGGGGGGATCTACGAGCAGTACTTC. It is translated as CASSLDLYGGIYEQYF. The gene calls are TRBV11-2 and TRBJ2-7, with 7 bases lining up with TRBD2. CDR1 SGHAT and CDR2 FQNNGV come from the germline V gene. The CDR3 spans 16 residues. Trimming cost V 0 bases and J 3 bases; bases outside gene matches: 8.

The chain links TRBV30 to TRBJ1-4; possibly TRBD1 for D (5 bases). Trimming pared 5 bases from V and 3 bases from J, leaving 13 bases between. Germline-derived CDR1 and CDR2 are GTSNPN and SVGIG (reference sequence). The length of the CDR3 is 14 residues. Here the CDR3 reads CAWALWGANEKLFF. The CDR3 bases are TGTGCCTGGGCCCTTTGGGGGGCTAATGAAAAACTGTTTTTT.

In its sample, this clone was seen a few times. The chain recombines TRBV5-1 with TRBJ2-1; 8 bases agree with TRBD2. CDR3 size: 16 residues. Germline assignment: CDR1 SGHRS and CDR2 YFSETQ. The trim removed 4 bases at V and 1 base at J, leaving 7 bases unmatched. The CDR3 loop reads CASSRGAGASYNEQFF. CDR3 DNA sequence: TGCGCCAGCAGCCGGGGAGCGGGGGCGTCCTACAATGAGCAGTTCTTC.

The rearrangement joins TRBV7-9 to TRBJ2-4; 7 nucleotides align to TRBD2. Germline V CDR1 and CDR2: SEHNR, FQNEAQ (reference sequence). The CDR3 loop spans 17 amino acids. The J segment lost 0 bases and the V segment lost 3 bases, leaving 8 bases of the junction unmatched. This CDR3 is CASSFSGGTLAKNIQYF. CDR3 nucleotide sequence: TGTGCCAGCAGCTTCTCGGGGGGTACTTTAGCCAAAAACATTCAGTACTTC.

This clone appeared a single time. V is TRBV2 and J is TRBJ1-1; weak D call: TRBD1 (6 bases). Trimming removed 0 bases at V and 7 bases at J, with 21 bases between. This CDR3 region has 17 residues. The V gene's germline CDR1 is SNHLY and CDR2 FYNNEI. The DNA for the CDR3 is TGTGCCAGCAGTGAAGCCATAGGGTGGGGGCTAGGGATTGAAGCTTTCTTT. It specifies CASSEAIGWGLGIEAFF.

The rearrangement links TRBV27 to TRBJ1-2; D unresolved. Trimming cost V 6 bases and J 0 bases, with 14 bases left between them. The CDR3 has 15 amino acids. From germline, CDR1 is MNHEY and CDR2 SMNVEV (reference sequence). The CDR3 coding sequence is TGTGCCAGCAGCAATAACGGTGGAGCTAACTATGGCTACACCTTC. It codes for CASSNNGGANYGYTF.

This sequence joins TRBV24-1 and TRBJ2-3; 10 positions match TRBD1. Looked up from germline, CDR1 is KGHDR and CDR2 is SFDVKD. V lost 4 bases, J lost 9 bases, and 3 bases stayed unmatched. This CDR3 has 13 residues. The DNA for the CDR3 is TGTGCCACCAGTGAACCGACAGGGGGCACGCAGTATTTT. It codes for CATSEPTGGTQYF.

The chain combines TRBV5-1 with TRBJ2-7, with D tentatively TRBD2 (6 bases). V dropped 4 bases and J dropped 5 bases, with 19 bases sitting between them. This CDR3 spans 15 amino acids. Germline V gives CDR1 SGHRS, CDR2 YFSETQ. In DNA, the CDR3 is TGCGCCAGCAGCCGCCTGGAGGGCGGGCGGGACGAGCAGTACTTC. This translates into CASSRLEGGRDEQYF.

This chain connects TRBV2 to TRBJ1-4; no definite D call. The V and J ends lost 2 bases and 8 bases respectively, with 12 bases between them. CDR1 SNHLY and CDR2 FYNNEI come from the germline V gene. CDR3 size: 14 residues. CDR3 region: CASSESGSGEKLFF. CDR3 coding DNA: TGTGCCAGCAGTGAATCAGGTTCGGGGGAAAAACTGTTTTTT.

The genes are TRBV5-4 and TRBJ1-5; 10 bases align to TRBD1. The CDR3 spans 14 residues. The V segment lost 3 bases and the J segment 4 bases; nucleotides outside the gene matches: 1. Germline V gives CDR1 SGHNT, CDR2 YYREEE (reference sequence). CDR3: CASSSGQGNQPQHF. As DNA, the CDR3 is TGTGCCAGCAGCTCGGGACAGGGGAATCAGCCCCAGCATTTT.